The 15 T cell receptor beta chains in this list originate from one sample, sequenced in a study of blood T cell repertoires in COVID-19. TCRdb's copy holds only in-frame clones and misses some; the assay was immunoSEQ multiplex PCR. The sample contains roughly 190,000 clones, less than 90% of which appear only once. What was sequenced was peripheral blood. The receptors originated from a woman in her forties with acute or convalescent COVID-19.

The V gene is TRBV12-3 or TRBV12-4, the J gene TRBJ2-2, with a weak D call TRBD1 (6 bases). The CDR3 consists of 12 residues. Trimming took 2 bases from V and 9 from J, leaving 7 bases between them. CDR3 in DNA: TGTGCCAGCAGTTTACAGGGGTGGGAGCTGTTTTTT. Protein sequence: CASSLQGWELFF.

The chain employs TRBV13 and TRBJ2-7; TRBD2 agrees at 8 bases. This CDR3 is 16 amino acids long. CDR1 PRHDT and CDR2 FYEKMQ come from the germline V gene (reference sequence). V was pared by 6 bases and J by 2 bases, with 12 bases of the junction left unmatched. The CDR3 protein is CASSLTSATVPYEQYF. The CDR3 bases are TGTGCCAGCAGTTTGACTAGCGCTACTGTTCCCTACGAGCAGTACTTC.

The CDR3, as DNA: TGTGCCAGCAGCGGCCGGGACATAAGTGGCTACACCTTC. Translation: CASSGRDISGYTF. The chain combines TRBV7-8 with TRBJ1-2; maybe TRBD1 (6 bases). Trimming shortened V by 5 bases and J by 7 bases, and 14 bases separated the two germline ends. The CDR3 spans 13 residues. Per germline, CDR1 SGHVS and CDR2 FQNEAQ.

V usage is TRBV3-1 (or the pseudogene TRBV3-2) and J usage is TRBJ1-1; perhaps TRBD1 as D (6 bases). This CDR3 contains 18 residues. V dropped 4 bases and J dropped 0 bases, with 21 bases sitting between them. Germline CDR1 LGHDT, CDR2 YNNKEL (reference sequence). The CDR3 reads CASSPPRFVGAMNTEAFF. The CDR3 region has the DNA TGTGCCAGCAGCCCCCCTCGATTCGTGGGGGCCATGAACACTGAAGCTTTCTTT.

This chain joins TRBV19 and TRBJ2-1; 8 bases agree with TRBD2. CDR1 and CDR2 from the germline V gene are LNHDA and SQIVND (reference sequence). The CDR3 loop spans 14 amino acids. Trimming cost V 6 bases and J 10 bases; bases outside gene matches: 11. The CDR3 loop is CASRREREFGEQFF. CDR3 sequence (DNA): TGTGCCAGTAGGAGGGAGCGGGAGTTCGGAGAGCAGTTCTTC.

J is TRBJ1-2 and V is TRBV7-8, with unresolved D. The germline V and J ends were trimmed by 3 bases and 3 bases, with 11 bases remaining between them. CDR3 length: 14 residues. Germline-derived CDR1 and CDR2 are SGHVS and FQNEAQ. CDR3 sequence: CASSFSFQDYGYTF. The CDR3 nucleotides read TGTGCCAGCAGCTTTAGTTTCCAGGACTATGGCTACACCTTC.

The chain carries TRBV7-9 and TRBJ2-1; D is unclear. Trimming took off 4 bases at V and 8 bases at J, with 9 bases between the two ends. Germline V gene lookup returns CDR1 SEHNR and CDR2 FQNEAQ (reference sequence). This CDR3 has 12 amino acids. The CDR3 protein is CASSYQRDEQFF. The CDR3 DNA follows: TGTGCCAGCAGCTACCAACGCGATGAGCAGTTCTTC. Filled out from reference TRBV7-9 and TRBJ2-1, the complete variable domain reads DTGVSQNPRHKITKRGQNVTFRCDPISEHNRLYWYRQTLGQGPEFLTYFQNEAQLEKSRLLSDRFSAERPKGSFSTLEIQRTEQGDSAMYLCASSYQRDEQFFGPGTRLTVL.

The chain joins TRBV10-3 to TRBJ2-5, with TRBD1 as a possible D gene (5 bases). The V gene lost 4 bases and the J gene lost 1 base, with 10 bases spanning the gap. CDR1 is ENHRY and CDR2 is SYGVKD in the germline V gene. The CDR3 contains 14 residues. The CDR3 DNA reads as TGTGCCATCAGTGTTGACAGCACCCAAGAGACCCAGTACTTC. It yields the protein CAISVDSTQETQYF.

The gene calls are TRBV28 and TRBJ1-5; a weak D match, TRBD1 (6 bases). The CDR3 covers 14 residues. Germline CDR1 MDHEN, CDR2 SYDVKM. V gave up 8 bases and J gave up 0 bases, with 11 bases separating them. This chain's CDR3 is CASGDTNSNQPQHF. The CDR3 DNA reads TGTGCCAGCGGGGACACAAATAGCAATCAGCCCCAGCATTTT. Full variable domain (rest looked up from reference TRBV28 and TRBJ1-5): DVKVTQSSRYLVKRTGEKVFLECVQDMDHENMFWYRQDPGLGLRLIYFSYDVKMKEKGDIPEGYSVSREKKERFSLILESASTNQTSMYLCASGDTNSNQPQHFGDGTRLSIL.

The V gene is TRBV6-5, the J gene TRBJ2-2, with D perhaps TRBD2 (5 bases). The CDR3 spans 14 residues. V was cut by 8 bases and J by 3 bases, with 13 bases left in between. Germline CDR1 reads MNHEY; CDR2 reads SVGAGI. For the CDR3, the DNA is TGTGCCAGCGGGGTGACTACCTACACCGGGGAGCTGTTTTTT. It codes for CASGVTTYTGELFF.

The genes are TRBV30 and TRBJ1-4, with D perhaps TRBD1 (6 bases). There are 13 residues in the CDR3. V was shortened by 4 bases and J by 5 bases, with 11 bases between the two germline ends. Germline loops: CDR1 GTSNPN, CDR2 SVGIG (reference sequence). As DNA, the CDR3 is TGTGCCTGGACGGGACACACCAATGAAAAACTGTTTTTT. It is translated as CAWTGHTNEKLFF.

V usage is TRBV5-1 and J usage is TRBJ2-1, with 8 positions matching TRBD1. The germline V gene encodes CDR1 SGHRS and CDR2 YFSETQ. J was trimmed by 7 bases and V by 5 bases; bases with no gene match: 5. The CDR3 runs 13 residues. This chain's CDR3 is CASRYGQGNEQFF. The CDR3 DNA is TGCGCCAGCAGATATGGACAGGGAAATGAGCAGTTCTTC.

This clone was picked up a small number of times. The chain uses TRBV5-1 and TRBJ2-7; TRBD1 might be the D (6 bases). Germline loops: CDR1 SGHRS, CDR2 YFSETQ. The CDR3 extends over 14 amino acids. Deletions cut 4 bases from V and 2 bases from J, with 13 bases between. The CDR3 coding sequence is TGCGCCAGCAGCCAGACTGGGACACCCTACGAGCAGTACTTC. It codes for CASSQTGTPYEQYF.

This chain uses TRBV19 with TRBJ1-1, with 7 bases lining up with TRBD1. Germline-derived CDR1 and CDR2 are LNHDA and SQIVND (reference sequence). V lost 8 bases to trimming and J lost 1 base; unmatched junction nucleotides: 13. The CDR3 has 16 amino acids. This CDR3 reads CASRNDPRGPNTEAFF. CDR3 nucleotide sequence: TGTGCCAGTCGAAACGACCCGAGGGGGCCGAACACTGAAGCTTTCTTT.

The chain links TRBV4-1 to TRBJ2-1; 12 bases line up with TRBD2. J gave up 16 bases and V 3 bases, and 7 bases lay outside the gene matches. This CDR3 spans 13 amino acids. CDR1 and CDR2 (germline): MGHRA, YSYEKL. This CDR3 is CASSHGSSGGAFF. CDR3 bases: TGCGCCAGCAGCCATGGATCTAGCGGGGGGGCATTCTTC.